This passage covers 19 T cell receptor beta chains from one sample sequenced in a study of blood T cell repertoires in COVID-19. Measured with immunoSEQ multiplex PCR; TCRdb has only the in-frame clones, and not every one. The table shows roughly 150,000 clones, with about 91% occurring only once. Sequencing input: peripheral blood. The origin of the receptors is a human donor in a cohort sampled during active COVID-19.

The genes are TRBV5-1 and TRBJ1-5; D gene uncertain. The V and J ends lost 3 bases and 5 bases respectively, with 9 bases between them. The germline CDR1 and CDR2 sequences are SGHRS and YFSETQ. The CDR3 consists of 13 residues. CDR3 in amino acids: CASSSRPYQPQHF. The CDR3 DNA follows: TGCGCCAGCAGCTCGAGGCCGTATCAGCCCCAGCATTTT.

V gene TRBV5-1 combines with J gene TRBJ1-1; possible D gene TRBD1, 5 bases. The germline V gene encodes CDR1 SGHRS and CDR2 YFSETQ. The CDR3 is 14 amino acids. Trimming stripped 0 bases from V and 4 bases from J, with 10 bases between. CDR3 loop: CASSLVGEGTEAFF. The CDR3 region has the DNA TGCGCCAGCAGCTTGGTAGGGGAGGGCACTGAAGCTTTCTTT.

This sequence joins TRBV27 and TRBJ2-7; 9 bases line up with TRBD1. The CDR3 has 15 residues. The V segment lost 6 bases and the J segment 3 bases; nucleotides outside the gene matches: 9. Per the germline V gene, CDR1 is MNHEY and CDR2 is SMNVEV (reference sequence). The CDR3 DNA is TGTGCCAGCAGGAAAAAATCGACAGGGGGCTACGAGCAGTACTTC. It yields the protein CASRKKSTGGYEQYF.

The J gene is TRBJ2-2, the V gene TRBV7-9; 12 positions agree with TRBD2. The germline gives CDR1 SEHNR, CDR2 FQNEAQ (reference sequence). CDR3 length equals 17 residues. J lost 2 bases, V lost 5 bases, and 6 bases had no gene match. CDR3 residues: CASSRLAGGPNTGELFF. CDR3 coding DNA: TGTGCCAGCAGCCGCCTAGCGGGGGGGCCAAACACCGGGGAGCTGTTTTTT.

The V call is TRBV5-6, the J call TRBJ1-6; D gene ambiguous. Germline values: CDR1 SGHDT, CDR2 YYEEEE. Between the trimmed V and J ends, which lost 0 bases and 0 bases, there was a span of 7 bases. The CDR3 extends over 16 amino acids. The chain's CDR3 is CASSLAPGSYNSPLHF. The CDR3 DNA reads as TGTGCCAGCAGCTTGGCCCCGGGCTCCTATAATTCACCCCTCCACTTT.

The V call is TRBV2, the J call TRBJ1-3, with D perhaps TRBD1 (5 bases). The V gene's germline CDR1 is SNHLY and CDR2 FYNNEI. V lost 7 bases and J lost 0, with 13 bases in between. The CDR3 is made up of 15 amino acids. In DNA, the CDR3 is TGTGCCAGCACTCTATCGGGGGACTCTGGAAACACCATATATTTT. This translates into CASTLSGDSGNTIYF.

The chain joins TRBV6-5 to TRBJ2-7; D uncertain. Trimming stripped 6 bases from V and 2 bases from J, with 11 bases between. CDR1 and CDR2 from the germline V gene are MNHEY and SVGAGI. This CDR3 has 13 residues. As DNA, the CDR3 is TGTGCCAGCAGCCCGGGTTGGGCCTACGAGCAGTACTTC. Translated, it gives CASSPGWAYEQYF.

The rearrangement joins TRBV5-5 to TRBJ2-3; D is possibly TRBD2 (5 bases). CDR3 length equals 14 residues. The V gene lost 3 bases and the J gene lost 6 bases, with 14 bases spanning the gap. In germline, CDR1 is SGHKS, CDR2 YYEKEE (reference sequence). CDR3 sequence (DNA): TGTGCCAGCAGCTGGGAGATTCGGACGGATACGCAGTATTTT. Translated, it gives CASSWEIRTDTQYF.

The chain joins TRBV15 to TRBJ1-1; the D is unclear. This CDR3 comprises 15 residues. Trimming pared 4 bases from V and 0 bases from J, leaving 12 bases between. Germline V lookup: CDR1 LNHNV, CDR2 YYDKDF (reference sequence). Here the CDR3 DNA reads TGTGCCACCAGCAAAGGCGGTGGCATGAACACTGAAGCTTTCTTT. It translates to CATSKGGGMNTEAFF.

V is TRBV25-1 and J is TRBJ1-2; D gene uncertain. CDR1 is MGHDK, CDR2 SYGVNS, per germline. Trimming pared 6 bases from V and 4 bases from J, leaving 9 bases between. CDR3 length: 12 residues. Here the CDR3 reads CASSQDFYGYTF. The CDR3 coding sequence is TGTGCCAGCAGCCAGGACTTCTATGGCTACACCTTC.

The chain recombines TRBV27 with TRBJ2-1; 8 nucleotides match TRBD1. This CDR3 contains 17 residues. The junction had 5 bases not matched to a gene; V was cut back by 0 bases and J by 1 base. Germline V CDR1 and CDR2: MNHEY, SMNVEV (reference sequence). DNA for the CDR3: TGTGCCAGCAGTTTATCCCGGTGGACAGGGTCCTACAATGAGCAGTTCTTC. Amino acids: CASSLSRWTGSYNEQFF.

This chain joins TRBV25-1 and TRBJ2-2, with 11 bases aligning to TRBD1. V gave up 3 bases and J gave up 3 bases; unmatched junction bases: 3. The CDR3 totals 16 residues. Germline CDR1 reads MGHDK; CDR2 reads SYGVNS. The CDR3 nucleotides read TGTGCCAGCAGTGAGAGGACAGGGGGCGACACCGGGGAGCTGTTTTTT. Amino acid sequence: CASSERTGGDTGELFF.

V gene TRBV16 combines with J gene TRBJ1-6, with D uncertain. The CDR3 extends over 18 amino acids. The germline V gene encodes CDR1 KGHSY and CDR2 FQNENV. Between the trimmed V and J ends, which lost 4 bases and 0 bases, there was a span of 16 bases. CDR3 in amino acids: CASSPPVGLGSYNSPLHF. For the CDR3, the DNA is TGTGCCAGCAGCCCCCCGGTCGGTCTAGGCTCCTATAATTCACCCCTCCACTTT.

V usage is TRBV4-1 and J usage is TRBJ2-7, with 8 bases aligning to TRBD1. The ends lost 1 base at V and 5 bases at J; junction bases unmatched: 7. The CDR3 has 15 residues. Germline V CDR1 and CDR2: MGHRA, YSYEKL. In DNA, the CDR3 is TGCGCCAGCAGCCAAGTACAGGGGGTATTCAACGAGCAGTACTTC. Translation: CASSQVQGVFNEQYF.

The rearrangement links TRBV10-3 to TRBJ2-3; 7 bases fit TRBD2. The CDR3 covers 15 residues. J gave up 2 bases and V 4 bases, and 6 bases lay outside the gene matches. The germline V gene encodes CDR1 ENHRY and CDR2 SYGVKD. The CDR3 region is CAISVWRGNTDTQYF. In DNA, the CDR3 is TGTGCCATCAGTGTCTGGCGGGGGAACACAGATACGCAGTATTTT.

The V call is TRBV6-5, the J call TRBJ2-7, with TRBD2 matching over 8 bases. With 7 bases clipped from V and 4 bases from J, the junction kept 9 bases outside the gene matches. The CDR3 runs to 14 residues. Looked up from germline, CDR1 is MNHEY and CDR2 is SVGAGI. This chain's CDR3 is CASTPGGARYEQYF. Written as DNA, the CDR3 is TGTGCCAGCACTCCCGGGGGGGCGAGATACGAGCAGTACTTC.

Of note for this clone: In the same sample, other DNA sequences code for this CDR3. The chain links TRBV18 to TRBJ2-5; D possibly corresponds to TRBD1 (6 bases). The CDR3 consists of 13 residues. Germline CDR1 KGHSH, CDR2 LQKENI. Trimming took 6 bases from V and 2 from J, leaving 10 bases between them. CDR3 protein: CASSQGQQETQYF. The CDR3 bases are TGTGCCAGCTCCCAAGGACAGCAAGAGACCCAGTACTTC.

V is TRBV2 and J is TRBJ1-5; 7 nucleotides line up with TRBD1. This CDR3 is built from 13 residues. V shed 2 bases, J shed 5 bases, and the junction held 0 bases outside the gene matches. Germline CDR1 and CDR2: SNHLY and FYNNEI. The CDR3 is CASSEQGDQPQHF. The CDR3, as DNA: TGTGCCAGCAGTGAACAGGGGGATCAGCCCCAGCATTTT.

This chain connects TRBV19 to TRBJ2-7, with a weak D call TRBD1 (6 bases). V was trimmed by 0 bases and J by 0 bases, leaving 15 bases between them. The CDR3 is 17 residues long. Germline assignment: CDR1 LNHDA and CDR2 SQIVND (reference sequence). The CDR3 is CASSIDVGRGRSYEQYF. For the CDR3, the DNA is TGTGCCAGTAGTATAGATGTGGGCAGGGGACGCTCCTACGAGCAGTACTTC. The full variable domain, completed using reference TRBV19 and TRBJ2-7, is DGGITQSPKYLFRKEGQNVTLSCEQNLNHDAMYWYRQDPGQGLRLIYYSQIVNDFQKGDIAEGYSVSREKKESFPLTVTSAQKNPTAFYLCASSIDVGRGRSYEQYFGPGTRLTVT.